The clone carrying this T cell receptor beta chain turned up a few times. Its antigen is not known. TCRdb ran MiXCR on the 5' RACE reads and lists one entry per CDR3 protein. The sample shows about 790,000 distinct CDR3 sequences, around a sixth of them seen only once. The germline V and J ends were trimmed by 5 bases and 2 bases, with 15 bases remaining between them. The CDR3 contains 15 residues. The germline CDR1 and CDR2 sequences are SGHNT and YENEEA. This sample is drawn from a study of identical twins. Points from the study as a whole: The authors noted that invariant MAIT and iNKT cells could partly confound zero-insertion analyses.

Another study also made use of these data, one on T cells expressing NK-cell markers.

The clonotype was recovered from a woman aged 18-29 years in good health. The V call is TRBV11-3, the J call TRBJ2-5, with D hard to call. The specimen sequenced was PBMCs. CDR3 protein: CASSITFSVQETQYF. DNA of the CDR3: TGTGCCAGCAGCATAACCTTCAGTGTTCAAGAGACCCAGTACTTC.